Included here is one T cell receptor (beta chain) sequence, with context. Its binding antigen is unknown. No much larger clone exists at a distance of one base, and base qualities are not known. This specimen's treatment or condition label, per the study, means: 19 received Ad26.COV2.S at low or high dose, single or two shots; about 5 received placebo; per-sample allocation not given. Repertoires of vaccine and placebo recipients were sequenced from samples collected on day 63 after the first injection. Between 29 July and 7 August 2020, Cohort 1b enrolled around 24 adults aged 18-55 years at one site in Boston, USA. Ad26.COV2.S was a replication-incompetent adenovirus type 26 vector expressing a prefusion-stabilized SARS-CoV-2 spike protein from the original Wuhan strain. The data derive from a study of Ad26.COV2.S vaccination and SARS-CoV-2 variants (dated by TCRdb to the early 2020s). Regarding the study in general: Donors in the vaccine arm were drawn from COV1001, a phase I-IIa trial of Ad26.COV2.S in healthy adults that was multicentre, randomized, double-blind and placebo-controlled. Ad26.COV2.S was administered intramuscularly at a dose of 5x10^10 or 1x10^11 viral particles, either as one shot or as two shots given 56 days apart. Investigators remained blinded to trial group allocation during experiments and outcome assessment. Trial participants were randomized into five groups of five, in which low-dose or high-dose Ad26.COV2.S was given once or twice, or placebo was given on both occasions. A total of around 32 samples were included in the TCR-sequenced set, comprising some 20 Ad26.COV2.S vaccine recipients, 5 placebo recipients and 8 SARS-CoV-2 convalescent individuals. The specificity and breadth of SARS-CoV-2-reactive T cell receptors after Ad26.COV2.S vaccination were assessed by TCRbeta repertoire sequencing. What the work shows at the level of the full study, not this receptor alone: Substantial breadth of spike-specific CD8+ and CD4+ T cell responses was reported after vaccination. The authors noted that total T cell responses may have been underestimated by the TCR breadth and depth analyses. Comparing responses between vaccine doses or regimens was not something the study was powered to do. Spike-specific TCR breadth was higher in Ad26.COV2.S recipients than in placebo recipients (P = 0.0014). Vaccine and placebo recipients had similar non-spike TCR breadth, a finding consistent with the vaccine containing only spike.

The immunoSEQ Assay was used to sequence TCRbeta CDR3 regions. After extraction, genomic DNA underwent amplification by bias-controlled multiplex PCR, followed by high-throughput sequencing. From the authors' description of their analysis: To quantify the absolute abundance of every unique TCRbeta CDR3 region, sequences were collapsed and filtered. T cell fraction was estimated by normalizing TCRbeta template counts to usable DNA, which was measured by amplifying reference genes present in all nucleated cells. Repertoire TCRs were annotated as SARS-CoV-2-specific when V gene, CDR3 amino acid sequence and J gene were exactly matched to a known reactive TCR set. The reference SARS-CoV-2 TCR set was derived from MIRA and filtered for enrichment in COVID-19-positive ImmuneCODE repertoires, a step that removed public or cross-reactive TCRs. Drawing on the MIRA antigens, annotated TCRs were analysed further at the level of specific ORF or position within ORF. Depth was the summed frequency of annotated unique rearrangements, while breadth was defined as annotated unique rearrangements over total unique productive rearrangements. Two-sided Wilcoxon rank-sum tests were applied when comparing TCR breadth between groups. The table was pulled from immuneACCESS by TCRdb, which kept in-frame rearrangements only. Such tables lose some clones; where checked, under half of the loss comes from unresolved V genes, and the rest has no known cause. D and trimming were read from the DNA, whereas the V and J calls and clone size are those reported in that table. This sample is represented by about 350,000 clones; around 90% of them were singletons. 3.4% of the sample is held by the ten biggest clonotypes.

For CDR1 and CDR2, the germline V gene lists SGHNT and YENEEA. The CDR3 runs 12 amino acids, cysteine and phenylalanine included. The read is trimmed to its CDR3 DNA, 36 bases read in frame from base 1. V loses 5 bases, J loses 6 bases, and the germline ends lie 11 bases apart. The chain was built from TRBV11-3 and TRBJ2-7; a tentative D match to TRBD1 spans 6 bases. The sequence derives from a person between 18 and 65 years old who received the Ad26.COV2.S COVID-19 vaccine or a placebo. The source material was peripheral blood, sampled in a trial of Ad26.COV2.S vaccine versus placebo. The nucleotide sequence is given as TGTGCCAGCAGCGAAACAGGGCGCGAGCAGTACTTC. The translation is CASSETGREQYF.